The entry below describes one T cell receptor beta chain. The antigen is unknown. Multiplex touch-down PCR with TRB-A/B primers amplified rearranged V-D-J TRB sequences. TCRdb re-called the multiplex PCR reads through MiXCR, storing one row per CDR3 protein. Among about 4,900 distinct CDR3 sequences listed, around 35% were seen once. This entry comes from a study of T cell repertoires in aging, cancer and after chemotherapy. Across the whole study: Paired samples before and after chemotherapy came from chronic lymphocytic leukemia patients on fludarabine- or bendamustine-based regimens.

Overall study results and limits: Lymphoid organ infiltration in hematological cancer patients may impair thymic emigration or peripheral T cell expansion.

Amplification of TCR beta used genomic DNA extracted from peripheral blood. This CDR3 contains 15 residues. V was pared by 0 bases and J by 5 bases, with 6 bases of the junction left unmatched. Germline lookup yields CDR1 SGHNT and CDR2 YYREEE (reference sequence). The chain employs TRBV5-4 and TRBJ2-5, with 8 bases identical to TRBD1. Material: blood. This clonotype was obtained from a human donor with a blood cancer. The CDR3 region is CASSLEDRERETQYF. CDR3 DNA: TGTGCCAGCAGCTTGGAGGACAGGGAACGTGAGACCCAGTACTTC.